This TCR beta chain is from a study of early T cells in non-severe SARS-CoV-2 infection. This clonotype has just a few counts. One entry per CDR3 protein, called by TCRdb with MiXCR from the 5' RACE reads. Of 70,000 to 85,000 distinct CDR3 sequences in the sample, approximately 13% were seen once. V shed 1 base, J shed 5 bases, and the junction held 7 bases outside the gene matches. Germline loops: CDR1 SEHNR, CDR2 FQNEAQ (reference sequence). This CDR3 has 16 residues. V and J are TRBV7-9 and TRBJ2-1; TRBD2 matches at 8 bases. Sequenced input: whole blood. This receptor was taken from an adult who was a healthcare worker with PCR-confirmed SARS-CoV-2 infection or an uninfected control (not recorded which). As DNA, the CDR3 is TGTGCCAGCAGCTTAGTTGTAGCGGGACCTAACAATGAGCAGTTCTTC. Translated: CASSLVVAGPNNEQFF. Using reference TRBV7-9 and TRBJ2-1 for the parts outside the CDR3, the full variable domain is DTGVSQNPRHKITKRGQNVTFRCDPISEHNRLYWYRQTLGQGPEFLTYFQNEAQLEKSRLLSDRFSAERPKGSFSTLEIQRTEQGDSAMYLCASSLVVAGPNNEQFFGPGTRLTVL.